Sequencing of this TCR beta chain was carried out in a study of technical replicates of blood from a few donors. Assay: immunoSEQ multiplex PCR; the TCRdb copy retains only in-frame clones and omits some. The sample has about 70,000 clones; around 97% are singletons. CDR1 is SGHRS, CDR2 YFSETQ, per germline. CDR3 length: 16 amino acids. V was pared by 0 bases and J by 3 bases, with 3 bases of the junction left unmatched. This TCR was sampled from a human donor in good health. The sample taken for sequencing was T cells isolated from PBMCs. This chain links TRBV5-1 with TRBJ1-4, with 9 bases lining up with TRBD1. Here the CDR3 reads CASSLAGTGPNEKLFF. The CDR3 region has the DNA TGCGCCAGCAGCTTGGCCGGGACAGGGCCTAATGAAAAACTGTTTTTT.